Below, 21 T cell receptor beta chains from the same sample are listed, as sequenced in a study of beta chain features in type 1 diabetes. Expressed TCRB transcripts got sequenced, as all isolated RNA was reverse transcribed. Produced via immunoSEQ multiplex PCR; TCRdb's table is partial and in-frame only. The sample contains about 930,000 clones, 15% to 20% of which appear only once. Sample: naive CD4+ T cells from blood. These receptors originate from a woman between 18 and 30 years old in good health.

Here the CDR3 DNA reads TGCAGCGTTGACCCTAGCGGGAGCGGTGAGCAGTACTTC. Translation gives CSVDPSGSGEQYF. V and J are TRBV29-1 and TRBJ2-7; 10 bases fit TRBD2. Per germline, CDR1 SQVTM and CDR2 ANQGSEA. There are 13 residues in the CDR3. Unmatched junction bases numbered 6, after V lost 3 bases and J lost 7 bases.

The rearrangement uses TRBV11-1 and TRBJ2-5; perhaps TRBD1 as D (6 bases). The CDR3 consists of 14 residues. From germline, CDR1 is SGHAT and CDR2 FQDESV (reference sequence). Trimming took 3 bases from V and 5 from J, leaving 13 bases between them. The CDR3 spells CASSFGQGRETQYF. In nucleotides, the CDR3 is TGTGCCAGCAGCTTCGGGCAGGGGCGGGAGACCCAGTACTTC.

A few counts support this clone. The chain couples TRBV4-2 to TRBJ2-7; 11 bases are a match to TRBD2. CDR1 is LGHNA, CDR2 YNFKEQ, per germline. V was clipped by 1 base and J by 5 bases; unmatched bases: 4. CDR3 length: 15 residues. The CDR3 DNA reads TGTGCCAGCAGCCAAGTAGCGGGAGGGCGCGACGAGCAGTACTTC. Amino acids: CASSQVAGGRDEQYF.

This clone was detected a few times. The chain has TRBV28 and TRBJ1-3; D is undetermined. V lost 3 bases and J 3 bases, leaving 12 bases between the germline ends. Germline CDR1 reads MDHEN; CDR2 reads SYDVKM. The CDR3 has 15 amino acids. The CDR3 DNA sequence: TGTGCCAGCAGTTTGTCCCGGGGATTTGGAAACACCATATATTTT. Residues: CASSLSRGFGNTIYF.

This clone was detected a few times. This chain links TRBV7-9 with TRBJ1-3, with unresolved D. V lost 2 bases and J lost 4, with 6 bases in between. The CDR3 has 13 residues. Germline V gives CDR1 SEHNR, CDR2 FQNEAQ (reference sequence). CDR3 region: CASSLYGGNTIYF. Written as DNA, the CDR3 is TGTGCCAGCAGCTTATATGGAGGAAACACCATATATTTT.

This clone has only a few counts. The rearrangement links TRBV10-3 to TRBJ2-7, with D possibly matching TRBD1 (6 bases). The CDR3 runs to 14 residues. Trimming took off 6 bases at V and 2 bases at J, with 14 bases between the two ends. Germline V lookup: CDR1 ENHRY, CDR2 SYGVKD. The CDR3: CAIRGTTDPYEQYF. For the CDR3, the DNA is TGTGCCATCAGGGGGACAACCGATCCCTACGAGCAGTACTTC.

A single count supports this clone. The gene calls are TRBV18 and TRBJ2-2; D possibly corresponds to TRBD2 (6 bases). Looked up from germline, CDR1 is KGHSH and CDR2 is LQKENI. Trimming took off 3 bases at V and 8 bases at J, with 10 bases between the two ends. This CDR3 is built from 13 residues. In DNA, the CDR3 is TGTGCCAGCTCACCCCCGGCGGGAGGGGAGCTGTTTTTT. This gives the protein CASSPPAGGELFF.

The chain recombines TRBV4-2 with TRBJ1-1; weak D call: TRBD1 (5 bases). Germline CDR1 LGHNA, CDR2 YNFKEQ. The V end was cut by 0 bases, the J end by 1 base, with 18 bases between. The CDR3 spans 18 residues. The CDR3: CASSQDLSRWTPNTEAFF. For the CDR3, the DNA is TGTGCCAGCAGCCAAGATCTGTCGCGTTGGACACCGAACACTGAAGCTTTCTTT.

This clone has a handful of counts. The chain employs TRBV7-9 and TRBJ2-3, with D uncertain. Germline values: CDR1 SEHNR, CDR2 FQNEAQ (reference sequence). Trimming pared 3 bases from V and 6 bases from J, leaving 7 bases between. The CDR3 loop spans 12 amino acids. CDR3: CASSLWRDTQYF. The CDR3 DNA reads TGTGCCAGCAGCTTGTGGCGGGATACGCAGTATTTT.

There are a few counts of this clone. The chain uses TRBV27 and TRBJ2-1; either TRBD1 or TRBD2 may supply D (8 bases each). CDR1 and CDR2 (germline): MNHEY, SMNVEV (reference sequence). The CDR3 consists of 19 residues. V was trimmed by 5 bases and J by 2 bases, leaving 25 bases between them. The CDR3 region is CASSRQGAVLAAPYNEQFF. DNA of the CDR3: TGTGCCAGCAGTCGTCAGGGGGCTGTACTAGCGGCACCCTACAATGAGCAGTTCTTC.

The rearrangement uses TRBV19 and TRBJ2-5, with 8 bases identical to TRBD2. The V and J ends lost 6 bases and 5 bases, in that order; junction bases with no gene match: 17. This CDR3 comprises 17 residues. The germline V gene has CDR1 LNHDA and CDR2 SQIVND (reference sequence). CDR3 DNA sequence: TGTGCCAGTAGCACCAGGAAGGTTAGAGCGGGAGTTGAGACCCAGTACTTC. Encoded protein: CASSTRKVRAGVETQYF.

This chain links TRBV27 with TRBJ2-7; 8 positions match TRBD1. The V segment lost 8 bases and the J segment 0 bases; nucleotides outside the gene matches: 12. CDR1 is MNHEY, CDR2 SMNVEV, per germline (reference sequence). This CDR3 region has 16 residues. CDR3 DNA sequence: TGTGCCAGCCGCCCGGACAGGGTTCTATTCTCCTACGAGCAGTACTTC. This translates into CASRPDRVLFSYEQYF.

The V call is TRBV13, the J call TRBJ2-5; D perhaps matches TRBD2 (6 bases). The CDR3 totals 14 residues. Looked up from germline, CDR1 is PRHDT and CDR2 is FYEKMQ (reference sequence). The V end was cut by 5 bases, the J end by 5 bases, with 15 bases between. CDR3 bases: TGTGCCAGCAGCCAACGACTAGGGTTGGAGACCCAGTACTTC. Amino acids: CASSQRLGLETQYF.

In the case of this clone: Other DNA sequences in the sample encode the same CDR3. This rearrangement joins TRBV15 to TRBJ1-1, with D hard to call. Germline CDR1 and CDR2: LNHNV and YYDKDF (reference sequence). V lost 6 bases and J 0 bases, leaving 8 bases between the germline ends. The CDR3 runs to 13 residues. CDR3 residues: CATSRELNTEAFF. DNA of the CDR3: TGTGCCACCAGTAGGGAATTGAACACTGAAGCTTTCTTT.

This clone was counted a few times. The chain couples TRBV7-6 to TRBJ2-5; D is unclear. This CDR3 is built from 14 residues. The germline CDR1 and CDR2 sequences are SGHVS and FNYEAQ. With 0 bases removed from V and 2 bases from J, the gap between germline ends came to 7 bases. The CDR3 DNA is TGTGCCAGCAGCTTAGCTGCGGTACAAGAGACCCAGTACTTC. This sequence encodes CASSLAAVQETQYF.

The CDR3 spells CASSSGLAGVHYNEQFF. CDR3 DNA: TGTGCCAGCAGCTCCGGACTAGCGGGAGTGCATTACAATGAGCAGTTCTTC. The V and J genes are TRBV7-9 and TRBJ2-1; 13 bases line up with TRBD2. Unmatched junction bases numbered 7, after V lost 4 bases and J lost 4 bases. The CDR3 spans 17 residues. The germline V gene has CDR1 SEHNR and CDR2 FQNEAQ (reference sequence).

This clone turned up a few times. V is TRBV6-5 and J is TRBJ2-7; 7 bases fit TRBD2. V was pared by 1 base and J by 3 bases, with 9 bases of the junction left unmatched. Looked up from germline, CDR1 is MNHEY and CDR2 is SVGAGI. CDR3 size: 16 residues. The CDR3 here is CASSYLSGNLHYEQYF. CDR3 coding DNA: TGTGCCAGCAGTTACTTAAGCGGGAATCTCCACTACGAGCAGTACTTC.

This chain joins TRBV5-4 and TRBJ2-7; unclear D gene. CDR1 is SGHNT, CDR2 YYREEE, per germline (reference sequence). The CDR3 has 13 amino acids. Trimming stripped 0 bases from V and 6 bases from J, with 10 bases between. In DNA form, the CDR3 reads TGTGCCAGCAGCTTGGAGGCCCCCTCCGAGCAGTACTTC. Translating gives CASSLEAPSEQYF.

This chain connects TRBV5-1 to TRBJ1-1, with a possible D match to TRBD1 (6 bases). Trimming shortened V by 2 bases and J by 0 bases, and 11 bases separated the two germline ends. Germline V gene lookup returns CDR1 SGHRS and CDR2 YFSETQ. The CDR3 is 15 residues long. The CDR3 nucleotides read TGCGCCAGCAGCTTTACCGGGACAATGAACACTGAAGCTTTCTTT. Translating gives CASSFTGTMNTEAFF.

The chain recombines TRBV19 with TRBJ2-7; 10 positions agree with TRBD1. The V gene's germline CDR1 is LNHDA and CDR2 SQIVND (reference sequence). The CDR3 length is 16 residues. The J segment lost 1 base and the V segment lost 5 bases, leaving 8 bases of the junction unmatched. CDR3 in amino acids: CASSAAGTGESYEQYF. The CDR3, as DNA: TGTGCCAGTAGTGCCGCCGGGACAGGGGAGTCCTACGAGCAGTACTTC. Together with reference TRBV19 and TRBJ2-7, the CDR3 gives the full variable domain: DGGITQSPKYLFRKEGQNVTLSCEQNLNHDAMYWYRQDPGQGLRLIYYSQIVNDFQKGDIAEGYSVSREKKESFPLTVTSAQKNPTAFYLCASSAAGTGESYEQYFGPGTRLTVT.

This clone was counted a few times. V and J are TRBV7-2 and TRBJ1-5; 8 bases fit TRBD1. Germline assignment: CDR1 SGHTA and CDR2 FQGNSA. The CDR3 has 16 amino acids. The trim removed 4 bases at V and 5 bases at J, leaving 10 bases unmatched. CDR3 protein: CASSSQGAEGDQPQHF. CDR3 DNA sequence: TGTGCCAGCAGCTCCCAGGGGGCGGAAGGCGATCAGCCCCAGCATTTT.